Following are 25 T cell receptor beta chains from one sample sequenced in a study of T cells in Graves' hyperthyroidism and ophthalmopathy. It was RNA transcripts that yielded the amplified TCR beta CDR3 regions. The TCR CDR3 was amplified in a first-round RT-PCR using the HTBI primer set. MiXCR was run by TCRdb on the multiplex PCR reads, yielding one entry per CDR3 protein. The sample comprises about 700,000 distinct CDR3 sequences, 40% to 55% of which are singletons, and under 8% rests with the top ten. The sample comprised peripheral blood or thyroid tissue (not recorded which). The receptors derive from an adult man with Graves' disease, either hyperthyroidism or ophthalmopathy (not recorded which).

The CDR3 DNA reads as TGCAGTGCAGGACAGCCGGTTTACAATGAGCAGTTCTTC. Its translation is CSAGQPVYNEQFF. The rearrangement uses TRBV20-1 and TRBJ2-1; D might be TRBD1 (6 bases). Per the germline V gene, CDR1 is DFQATT and CDR2 is SNEGSKA (reference sequence). The CDR3 covers 13 residues. The V end was cut by 6 bases, the J end by 4 bases, with 13 bases between.

This clonotype appeared a few times. This chain connects TRBV5-6 to TRBJ1-1; no clear D gene. CDR3 length: 15 amino acids. V lost 3 bases and J lost 3, with 15 bases in between. Germline V gene data show CDR1 as SGHDT and CDR2 as YYEEEE. The CDR3 coding sequence is TGTGCCAGCAGCTCACTGGGAGGGCGGCACACTGAAGCTTTCTTT. Residues: CASSSLGGRHTEAFF.

Details on this clonotype: One end of the junction varies from germline; a read error may be responsible. The CDR3 sequence: CSARRQLTRELFF. The DNA of the CDR3 is TGCAGTGCTAGGCGCCAGCTCACCCGGGAGCTGTTTTTT. The gene calls are TRBV20-1 and TRBJ2-2; no clear D. The CDR3 length is 13 residues. The V gene's germline CDR1 is DFQATT and CDR2 SNEGSKA (reference sequence).

Many counts were recorded for this clonotype. This sequence joins TRBV19 and TRBJ1-1, with unresolved D. The CDR3 runs to 14 residues. CDR1 LNHDA and CDR2 SQIVND come from the germline V gene (reference sequence). The V gene lost 3 bases and the J gene lost 0 bases, with 8 bases spanning the gap. The CDR3 reads CASSIGHMNTEAFF. The DNA for the CDR3 is TGTGCCAGTAGTATCGGCCATATGAACACTGAAGCTTTCTTT.

The chain couples TRBV7-6 to TRBJ2-6; unclear D gene. The CDR3 consists of 14 residues. Germline CDR1 SGHVS, CDR2 FNYEAQ. V lost 5 bases, J lost 3 bases, and 8 bases lay in between. CDR3 DNA: TGTGCCAGCAGCCAACCGGGTGGGGCCAACGTCCTGACTTTC. Residues: CASSQPGGANVLTF.

This clonotype was seen a handful of times. The rearrangement links TRBV24-1 to TRBJ2-5; D ambiguous. Germline loops: CDR1 KGHDR, CDR2 SFDVKD. The CDR3 spans 12 residues. Trimming shortened V by 3 bases and J by 9 bases, and 10 bases separated the two germline ends. The CDR3 DNA is TGTGCCACCAGTGATACGAATCAGCCCCAGTACTTC. Its protein is CATSDTNQPQYF.

CDR3 region: CSARGTASSYNSPLHF. As DNA, the CDR3 is TGCAGTGCTAGAGGGACTGCCAGCTCCTATAATTCACCCCTCCACTTT. The rearrangement joins TRBV20-1 to TRBJ1-6; D is unclear. V lost 1 base and J lost 0, with 10 bases in between. The CDR3 runs 16 residues. Looked up from germline, CDR1 is DFQATT and CDR2 is SNEGSKA (reference sequence).

With respect to this clonotype: Its ends do not fully match the called genes, so a read error is possible. The gene calls are TRBV7-2 and TRBJ1-4, with a possible D match to TRBD1 (6 bases). Germline V gene sequence: CDR1 SGHTA, CDR2 FQGNSA. The CDR3 contains 16 residues. This CDR3 reads CASSLVTGKANEKPFF. As DNA, the CDR3 is TGTGCCAGCAGCTTAGTCACAGGGAAAGCTAATGAAAAACCGTTTTTT. The full variable domain, its missing parts supplied by reference TRBV7-2 and TRBJ1-4, is GAGVSQSPSNKVTEKGKDVELRCDPISGHTALYWYRQSLGQGLEFLIYFQGNSAPDKSGLPSDRFSAERTGGSVSTLTIQRTQQEDSAVYLCASSLVTGKANEKPFFGSGTQLSVL.

This clonotype has a count of ten or more. The V call is TRBV7-3, the J call TRBJ2-6, with no clear D. Trimming shortened V by 4 bases and J by 4 bases, and 20 bases separated the two germline ends. The germline CDR1 and CDR2 sequences are SGHTA and FQGTGA. CDR3 length: 18 residues. CDR3 sequence reads: CASSSPDGPYAGANVLTF. CDR3 in DNA: TGTGCCAGCAGCTCGCCCGACGGACCTTACGCCGGGGCCAACGTCCTGACTTTC.

CDR3 in amino acids: CSASTGSSYNSPLHF. The CDR3 DNA reads TGCAGTGCTAGTACAGGGAGCTCCTATAATTCACCCCTCCACTTT. The V gene is TRBV20-1, the J gene TRBJ1-6; D perhaps matches TRBD1 (6 bases). Germline CDR1 DFQATT, CDR2 SNEGSKA (reference sequence). The V gene lost 3 bases and the J gene lost 0 bases, with 9 bases spanning the gap. The length of the CDR3 is 15 residues.

At least ten counts were recorded for this clonotype. The chain carries TRBV7-8 and TRBJ2-7; 11 nucleotides agree with TRBD1. J gave up 4 bases and V 5 bases, and 7 bases lay outside the gene matches. This CDR3 region has 15 residues. Germline lookup yields CDR1 SGHVS and CDR2 FQNEAQ. The CDR3 protein is CASSPTGTGGYEQYF. The CDR3 DNA reads TGTGCCAGCAGCCCGACCGGGACAGGGGGTTACGAGCAGTACTTC.

This clonotype was found many times. The chain employs TRBV29-1 and TRBJ1-2, with D possibly TRBD1 on 5 matching bases. Per germline, CDR1 SQVTM and CDR2 ANQGSEA. Deletions cut 1 base from V and 5 bases from J, with 11 bases between. This CDR3 contains 13 residues. The CDR3 reads CSVEGGRGYGYTF. Written as DNA, the CDR3 is TGCAGCGTTGAAGGGGGTAGGGGATATGGCTACACCTTC.

Many counts were recorded for this clonotype. The chain links TRBV4-1 to TRBJ1-2, with a weak D call TRBD1 (6 bases). This CDR3 contains 13 residues. Between the trimmed V and J ends, which lost 1 base and 6 bases, there was a span of 9 bases. Germline CDR1 MGHRA, CDR2 YSYEKL. In DNA, the CDR3 is TGCGCCAGCAGCCAAGGAGAGGGGGATGGCTACACCTTC. Amino acids: CASSQGEGDGYTF.

Many counts were recorded for this clonotype. The chain carries TRBV10-3 and TRBJ1-2; TRBD1 matches at 7 bases. CDR1 and CDR2 (germline): ENHRY, SYGVKD. CDR3 length: 13 residues. V trimming: 6 bases; J trimming: 4 bases; junction bases outside the gene matches: 5. CDR3 bases: TGTGCCATCAGGCCGGGACAGCCCTATGGCTACACCTTC. It yields the protein CAIRPGQPYGYTF.

As for this clonotype: A much larger clone differs from this one at a single base, so this may be a read error. The CDR3 ends on some other residue instead of the conserved phenylalanine or tryptophan, so this is likely a read error. The DNA is omitted, as the CDR3 cannot be located on it reliably, and the CDR3 follows TCRdb's listing. V usage is TRBV5-4 and J usage is TRBJ1-1. The CDR3 is 11 residues long, ends included. CDR1 is SGHNT, CDR2 YYREEE, per germline (reference sequence). The CDR3 spells CASSLVRRYSV.

This clonotype has only a few counts. V and J are TRBV5-1 and TRBJ1-2, with 7 bases lining up with TRBD1. J was trimmed by 1 base and V by 0 bases; bases with no gene match: 3. CDR1 SGHRS and CDR2 YFSETQ come from the germline V gene. The CDR3 has 15 residues. CDR3 residues: CASSLGQGFNYGYTF. CDR3 DNA: TGCGCCAGCAGCTTGGGACAGGGATTTAACTATGGCTACACCTTC.

The sample holds many counts of this clonotype. The V call is TRBV5-4, the J call TRBJ2-2; TRBD1 aligns across 7 bases. Looked up from germline, CDR1 is SGHNT and CDR2 is YYREEE (reference sequence). The CDR3 extends over 12 amino acids. J gave up 8 bases and V 4 bases, and 2 bases lay outside the gene matches. The CDR3 loop is CASSRDRGELFF. CDR3 DNA: TGTGCCAGCAGCAGGGACAGAGGGGAGCTGTTTTTT. Supplemented by reference TRBV5-4 and TRBJ2-2, the full variable domain reads ETGVTQSPTHLIKTRGQQVTLRCSSQSGHNTVSWYQQALGQGPQFIFQYYREEENGRGNFPPRFSGLQFPNYSSELNVNALELDDSALYLCASSRDRGELFFGEGSRLTVL.

This clonotype was detected ten times or more. This rearrangement joins TRBV2 to TRBJ2-2; D assignment may be TRBD1 or TRBD2 (7 bases each). The CDR3 spans 15 residues. The germline V gene encodes CDR1 SNHLY and CDR2 FYNNEI. Deletions cut 4 bases from V and 5 bases from J, with 14 bases between. The CDR3 sequence is CASSVRQGGTGELFF. CDR3 bases: TGTGCCAGCAGTGTCCGGCAGGGGGGGACCGGGGAGCTGTTTTTT.

The table lists this clonotype with many counts. The V call is TRBV20-1, the J call TRBJ1-1; D is ambiguous. V lost 2 bases, J lost 3 bases, and 10 bases lay in between. The CDR3 contains 13 residues. Germline V gene data show CDR1 as DFQATT and CDR2 as SNEGSKA (reference sequence). CDR3 nucleotide sequence: TGCAGTGCTAGATCCGGGTGGTACACTGAAGCTTTCTTT. It translates to CSARSGWYTEAFF.

Of note for this clonotype: A read error is possible here, since a much larger clone lies one base away. The chain couples TRBV24-1 to TRBJ1-1; the D is unclear. This CDR3 is 13 amino acids long. Between the trimmed V and J ends, which lost 6 bases and 0 bases, there was a span of 7 bases. Germline V gene lookup returns CDR1 KGHDR and CDR2 SFDVKD. CDR3 coding DNA: TGTGCCACCAGTTATACCATGAACACTGAAGCTTTCTTT. Translated: CATSYTMNTEAFF.

This clonotype showed up just a few times. The V call is TRBV7-9, the J call TRBJ1-1, with no clear D. Germline V gene lookup returns CDR1 SEHNR and CDR2 FQNEAQ (reference sequence). This CDR3 is built from 12 residues. The germline V and J ends were trimmed by 5 bases and 5 bases, with 9 bases remaining between them. In DNA form, the CDR3 reads TGTGCCAGCAGCCGGACCGAAACTGAAGCTTTCTTT. Encoded protein: CASSRTETEAFF.

A word on this clonotype: A much larger clone is a single base away; this may be a read error. V gene TRBV7-9 combines with J gene TRBJ1-4; D is undetermined. CDR1 and CDR2 from the germline V gene are SEHNR and FQNEAQ (reference sequence). The CDR3 sequence is 13 residues long. CDR3 bases: TGTGCCAGCAGATCCCGGGTCGATGAAAAACTGTCTTTT. It codes for CASRSRVDEKLSF.

Here the CDR3 DNA reads TGTGCCAGCAGCTATCAGGGGCGACTTTATGAGCAGTACTTC. This encodes CASSYQGRLYEQYF. V and J are TRBV9 and TRBJ2-7, with TRBD1 as a possible D gene (6 bases). The germline V and J ends were trimmed by 4 bases and 7 bases, with 18 bases remaining between them. This CDR3 is 14 amino acids long. The germline gives CDR1 SGDLS, CDR2 YYNGEE.

A few counts support this clonotype. V gene TRBV7-6 combines with J gene TRBJ2-5, with TRBD1 identical over 10 bases. Germline values: CDR1 SGHVS, CDR2 FNYEAQ. V shed 4 bases, J shed 4 bases, and the junction held 6 bases outside the gene matches. The CDR3 runs 15 residues. The CDR3 loop is CASSYRGQGTETQYF. The CDR3 DNA reads as TGTGCCAGCAGCTACCGGGGACAGGGGACAGAGACCCAGTACTTC.

This clonotype was seen at least ten times. V gene TRBV6-5 combines with J gene TRBJ1-5, with 10 bases lining up with TRBD1. Trimming removed 5 bases from V and 5 bases from J; junction bases left unmatched: 9. This CDR3 has 16 residues. Germline V CDR1 and CDR2: MNHEY, SVGAGI. CDR3 nucleotides: TGTGCCAGCAGTCGCTCCGGGACAGGGGTGGATCAGCCCCAGCATTTT. Translating it yields CASSRSGTGVDQPQHF.